A selection of T cell receptor beta chains follows, all from one sample in a study of blood T cell repertoires in COVID-19. This table comes from immunoSEQ multiplex PCR, and its TCRdb copy is limited to in-frame clones, with some not included. The table has some 150,000 clones, almost 90% seen once. The specimen was peripheral blood. These receptors came from a human donor in a cohort sampled during active COVID-19. Each CDR3 is given with its conserved first and last residue. The D gene is left open where the match is weak. Clone size, where shown, is once, few, many, or a class for clones that have expanded.

CDR3 length,clone size,D gene,J gene,V gene,CDR3 protein,CDR3 DNA
14,.,TRBD1,TRBJ1-2,TRBV7-9,CASSSSDRNYGYTF,TGTGCCAGCAGCTCTTCGGACAGGAACTATGGCTACACCTTC
14,.,TRBD1,TRBJ2-7,TRBV7-9,CASSWSGTAYEQYF,TGTGCCAGCAGCTGGTCCGGGACAGCCTACGAGCAGTACTTC
15,.,TRBD1,TRBJ2-7,TRBV7-9,CASSSPGQGASEQYF,TGTGCCAGCAGCTCCCCGGGACAGGGGGCATCCGAGCAGTACTTC
16,.,.,TRBJ2-1,TRBV5-1,CASSLRTTGDYNEQFF,TGCGCCAGCAGCTTGAGGACAACGGGAGACTACAATGAGCAGTTCTTC
15,.,.,TRBJ2-3,TRBV10-1,CASSDGRGYTDTQYF,TGCGCCAGCAGTGACGGCAGGGGATACACAGATACGCAGTATTTT
14,.,.,TRBJ1-1,TRBV6-5,CASAGGIMNTEAFF,TGTGCCAGCGCGGGAGGGATAATGAACACTGAAGCTTTCTTT
15,.,TRBD1,TRBJ2-1,TRBV4-1,CASSQVLQGKNEQFF,TGCGCCAGCAGCCAAGTTTTACAGGGGAAGAATGAGCAGTTCTTC
18,.,TRBD2,TRBJ2-1,TRBV11-3,CASSPGLAGWSSYNEQFF,TGTGCCAGCAGCCCGGGCCTAGCGGGCTGGAGCTCCTACAATGAGCAGTTCTTC
14,.,.,TRBJ2-3,TRBV2,CASIGDLRADTQYF,TGTGCCAGCATCGGCGATCTCAGGGCAGATACGCAGTATTTT
15,.,TRBD2,TRBJ2-5,TRBV28,CASSLSSGVRGTQYF,TGTGCCAGCAGTTTATCTAGCGGGGTAAGGGGGACCCAGTACTTC
15,.,.,TRBJ2-3,TRBV30,CAWSRRFQSTDTQYF,TGTGCCTGGAGTAGGCGGTTCCAGAGCACAGATACGCAGTATTTT
14,.,.,TRBJ1-4,TRBV2,CASSAGGANEKLFF,TGTGCCAGCAGTGCGGGGGGGGCTAATGAAAAACTGTTTTTT
11,few,TRBD1,TRBJ2-7,TRBV30,CAWSQGQPSYF,TGTGCCTGGAGTCAGGGACAGCCCTCTTACTTC
15,.,.,TRBJ1-1,TRBV29-1,CSVAPTQGGVTEAFF,TGCAGCGTTGCCCCGACCCAGGGAGGGGTCACTGAAGCTTTCTTT
16,once,TRBD2,TRBJ2-5,TRBV28,CASRSLAGLTGETQYF,TGTGCCAGCAGATCCCTAGCGGGTTTGACCGGAGAGACCCAGTACTTC
17,.,TRBD1,TRBJ1-4,TRBV5-4,CASSSRTGGGSNEKLFF,TGTGCCAGCAGCTCCAGGACAGGGGGCGGGAGTAATGAAAAACTGTTTTTT
14,.,.,TRBJ2-4,TRBV5-1,CASSLSSVKNIQYF,TGCGCCAGCAGCTTGAGTAGCGTCAAAAACATTCAGTACTTC
15,.,.,TRBJ2-7,TRBV30,CAWSVSGSSSYEQYF,TGTGCCTGGAGTGTCTCAGGGTCAAGCTCCTACGAGCAGTACTTC
15,.,TRBD2,TRBJ2-7,TRBV7-2,CASSLAGTRVYEQYF,TGTGCCAGCAGCTTAGCCGGGACTAGAGTCTACGAGCAGTACTTC
15,medium-sized,.,TRBJ1-1,TRBV6-1,CASSEARGAGNEAFF,TGTGCCAGCAGTGAAGCGCGGGGGGCAGGGAACGAAGCTTTCTTT
15,.,.,TRBJ2-3,TRBV4-2,CASSQAESDTDTQYF,TGTGCCAGCAGCCAAGCCGAGTCTGACACAGATACGCAGTATTTT
16,.,TRBD1,TRBJ1-2,TRBV6-5,CASSYSDDRGGRGYTF,TGTGCCAGCAGTTACTCGGACGACAGGGGAGGACGAGGCTACACCTTC
12,.,.,TRBJ1-5,TRBV5-8,CASSQGFLPQHF,TGTGCCAGCAGCCAGGGGTTTCTGCCCCAGCATTTT
15,many,TRBD1,TRBJ1-5,TRBV7-2,CASSGGTGVQSAQHF,TGTGCCAGCAGCGGGGGGACAGGGGTCCAATCAGCCCAGCATTTT
13,.,.,TRBJ2-5,TRBV6-5,CASSANEAETQYF,TGTGCCAGCAGCGCGAACGAGGCAGAGACCCAGTACTTC
14,.,TRBD1,TRBJ1-2,TRBV4-3,CASSPGQGAYGYTF,TGCGCCAGCAGCCCGGGACAGGGCGCCTATGGCTACACCTTC
16,.,.,TRBJ2-3,TRBV11-1,CASSLEQDQSTDTQYF,TGTGCCAGCAGCTTAGAACAGGACCAGAGCACAGATACGCAGTATTTT
15,.,TRBD2,TRBJ2-1,TRBV5-4,CASSFYGTNHNEQFF,TGTGCCAGCAGCTTTTATGGGACTAATCACAATGAGCAGTTCTTC
13,.,.,TRBJ2-7,TRBV18,CASSSARTYEQYF,TGTGCCAGCTCTAGCGCGCGAACCTACGAGCAGTACTTC
15,once,.,TRBJ2-1,TRBV5-1,CASSLGGRGMNEQFF,TGCGCCAGCAGCTTAGGGGGGAGGGGTATGAATGAGCAGTTCTTC
15,once,.,TRBJ2-6,TRBV5-1,CASSGLVSGANVLTF,TGCGCCAGCAGCGGCTTGGTCTCTGGGGCCAACGTCCTGACTTTC
14,once,.,TRBJ1-6,TRBV7-2,CASSLNRENSPLHF,TGTGCCAGCAGCTTAAACAGGGAGAATTCACCCCTCCACTTT
16,.,TRBD1,TRBJ2-3,TRBV28,CASGTGGEEMADTQYF,TGTGCCAGCGGAACAGGGGGCGAAGAGATGGCAGATACGCAGTATTTT
15,.,.,TRBJ2-5,TRBV6-2/TRBV6-3,CASSYSRVLQETQYF,TGTGCCAGCAGTTACTCGAGAGTGTTACAAGAGACCCAGTACTTC
11,.,.,TRBJ2-1,TRBV6-2/TRBV6-3,CASSAGNEQFF,TGTGCCAGCAGTGCCGGTAATGAGCAGTTCTTC
14,.,.,TRBJ2-1,TRBV7-8,CASSLDRDLAEQFF,TGTGCCAGCAGCTTAGACAGGGACCTAGCTGAGCAGTTCTTC
13,.,TRBD1,TRBJ1-4,TRBV18,CASSKDRGEKLFF,TGTGCCAGCTCAAAAGACAGGGGTGAAAAACTGTTTTTT
16,.,.,TRBJ2-7,TRBV14,CASSQEWGGFSYEQYF,TGTGCCAGCAGCCAAGAGTGGGGAGGCTTCTCCTACGAGCAGTACTTC
16,.,.,TRBJ2-7,TRBV7-8,CASSPPRGAGTYEQYF,TGTGCCAGCAGCCCCCCCCGCGGGGCCGGTACCTACGAGCAGTACTTC
14,.,.,TRBJ2-7,TRBV7-8,CASSSGFESYEQYF,TGTGCCAGCAGTTCAGGCTTCGAGTCATACGAGCAGTACTTC